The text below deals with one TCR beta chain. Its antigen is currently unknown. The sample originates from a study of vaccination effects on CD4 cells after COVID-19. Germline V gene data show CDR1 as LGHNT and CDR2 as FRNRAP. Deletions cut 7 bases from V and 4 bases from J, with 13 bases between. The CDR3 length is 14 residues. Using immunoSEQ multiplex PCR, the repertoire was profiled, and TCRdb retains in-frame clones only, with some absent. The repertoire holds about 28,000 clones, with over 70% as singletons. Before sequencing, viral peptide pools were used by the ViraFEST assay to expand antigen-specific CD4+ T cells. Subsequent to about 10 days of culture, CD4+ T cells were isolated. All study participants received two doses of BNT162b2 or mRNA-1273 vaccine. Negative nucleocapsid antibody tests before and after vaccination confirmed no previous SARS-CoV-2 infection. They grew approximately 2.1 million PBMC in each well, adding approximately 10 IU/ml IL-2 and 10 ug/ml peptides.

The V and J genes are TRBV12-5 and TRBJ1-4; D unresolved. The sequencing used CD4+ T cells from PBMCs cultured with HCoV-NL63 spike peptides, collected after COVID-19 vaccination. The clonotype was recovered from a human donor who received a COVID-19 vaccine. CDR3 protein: CASAWGSGNEKLFF. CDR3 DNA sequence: TGTGCTAGTGCCTGGGGATCGGGTAATGAAAAACTGTTTTTT. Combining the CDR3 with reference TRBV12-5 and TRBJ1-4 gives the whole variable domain DARVTQTPRHKVTEMGQEVTMRCQPILGHNTVFWYRQTMMQGLELLAYFRNRAPLDDSGMPKDRFSAEMPDATLATLKIQPSEPRDSAVYFCASAWGSGNEKLFFGSGTQLSVL.